This T cell receptor (beta chain) was obtained from a study of blood T cell repertoires in COVID-19. Germline CDR1 reads LNHDA; CDR2 reads SQIVND (reference sequence). The CDR3 extends over 13 amino acids. V gave up 8 bases and J gave up 7 bases; unmatched junction bases: 4. The assay was immunoSEQ multiplex PCR, and TCRdb's table has in-frame clones only and misses some. The table includes roughly 100,000 clones, roughly 92% detected once. The TCR comes from a woman aged 50 to 60 with COVID-19, enrolled during active disease. Sequencing used peripheral blood. The chain links TRBV19 to TRBJ1-6, with TRBD1 matching over 8 bases. The CDR3 here is CASQGARNSPLHF. The CDR3 DNA reads as TGTGCCAGTCAGGGGGCGCGAAATTCACCCCTCCACTTT.